A single sample is the source of the 5 T cell receptor beta chains below, sequenced in a study of Graves' ophthalmopathy and Graves' hyperthyroidism. Amplified material comprised TCR beta CDR3 regions derived from RNA transcripts. HTBI primers were employed in first-round RT-PCR, then a second-round multiplex PCR followed. MiXCR, applied by TCRdb to the multiplex PCR reads, yields one record per CDR3 protein. Of 400,000 or so distinct CDR3 sequences listed, approximately 15% are singletons. Sequencing used peripheral blood. The receptors originated from a woman under 30 with stable Graves' hyperthyroidism.

Ten or more counts support this clonotype. The rearrangement uses TRBV7-2 and TRBJ1-1; D is uncertain. This CDR3 contains 13 residues. CDR1 is SGHTA and CDR2 is FQGNSA in the germline V gene. Trimming took off 5 bases at V and 3 bases at J, with 10 bases between the two ends. Written as DNA, the CDR3 is TGTGCCAGCAGCCTTTATCTGGACACTGAAGCTTTCTTT. This codes for CASSLYLDTEAFF. The whole variable domain, filled in from reference TRBV7-2 and TRBJ1-1, reads GAGVSQSPSNKVTEKGKDVELRCDPISGHTALYWYRQSLGQGLEFLIYFQGNSAPDKSGLPSDRFSAERTGGSVSTLTIQRTQQEDSAVYLCASSLYLDTEAFFGQGTRLTVV.

The sample holds many counts of this clonotype. The chain uses TRBV12-5 and TRBJ1-6; possible D gene TRBD1, 6 bases. The CDR3 length is 16 residues. V was trimmed by 6 bases and J by 7 bases, leaving 19 bases between them. Germline V gene lookup returns CDR1 LGHNT and CDR2 FRNRAP. Here the CDR3 reads CASGTGSTPENSPLHF. DNA for the CDR3: TGTGCTAGTGGAACAGGGTCCACCCCAGAGAATTCACCCCTCCACTTT.

V is TRBV14 and J is TRBJ2-5; D may match TRBD1 or TRBD2 (5 bases each). Germline V gene data show CDR1 as SGHDN and CDR2 as FVKESK. Trimming cost V 1 base and J 4 bases, with 16 bases left between them. The CDR3 contains 16 residues. CDR3: CASSQGGALRGETQYF. Written as DNA, the CDR3 is TGTGCCAGCAGCCAAGGCGGTGCGCTGAGGGGAGAGACCCAGTACTTC.

This clonotype was observed at least ten times. The chain links TRBV6-5 to TRBJ2-7; D might be TRBD1 (6 bases). The V end was cut by 8 bases, the J end by 5 bases, with 19 bases between. Germline V lookup: CDR1 MNHEY, CDR2 SVGAGI. The length of the CDR3 is 14 residues. The CDR3 coding sequence is TGTGCCAGCCAAACACGGACAGTTCTGGACGAGCAGTACTTC. This codes for CASQTRTVLDEQYF.

The gene calls are TRBV15 and TRBJ2-5; D uncertain. CDR3 length equals 14 residues. The V gene's germline CDR1 is LNHNV and CDR2 YYDKDF (reference sequence). V gave up 4 bases and J gave up 4 bases, with 13 bases separating them. The CDR3 nucleotides are TGTGCCACCAGCATCCCCGGACGGGTAGAGACCCAGTACTTC. It is translated as CATSIPGRVETQYF. Based on the CDR3 plus reference TRBV15 and TRBJ2-5, the full variable domain is DAMVIQNPRYQVTQFGKPVTLSCSQTLNHNVMYWYQQKSSQAPKLLFHYYDKDFNNEADTPDNFQSRRPNTSFCFLDIRSPGLGDTAMYLCATSIPGRVETQYFGPGTRLLVL.